What follows describes a single TCR beta chain. The antigen remains unidentified. This sample is part of a study of graft-versus-host responses after intestinal transplantation. Study context: Transplant recipients had multivisceral, liver-intestinal, or isolated intestinal grafts. Anti-thymocyte globulin induction, then tacrolimus and steroids for about 3 years, went to all recipients. General observations from the study: Recipient marrow harbored GvH clones, some of which surfaced first in ileum or blood.

Profiling relied on immunoSEQ multiplex PCR, and the TCRdb table lists in-frame clones only, not all of them. Here the sample spans about 110,000 clones, roughly 92% being singletons. This receptor was taken from a human donor who was the organ donor for an intestinal transplant. The sequencing here drew on unstimulated CD4+ T cells sorted from spleen or lymph node cells, taken before transplant.

The CDR3 reads CASSPGGSNSYEQYF. The CDR3 DNA sequence: TGTGCCAGCTCACCAGGGGGCAGCAACTCCTACGAGCAGTACTTC. The rearrangement links TRBV18 to TRBJ2-7, with a possible D match to TRBD1 (6 bases). Trimming cost V 2 bases and J 0 bases, with 11 bases left between them. This CDR3 contains 15 residues. Germline CDR1 reads KGHSH; CDR2 reads LQKENI.